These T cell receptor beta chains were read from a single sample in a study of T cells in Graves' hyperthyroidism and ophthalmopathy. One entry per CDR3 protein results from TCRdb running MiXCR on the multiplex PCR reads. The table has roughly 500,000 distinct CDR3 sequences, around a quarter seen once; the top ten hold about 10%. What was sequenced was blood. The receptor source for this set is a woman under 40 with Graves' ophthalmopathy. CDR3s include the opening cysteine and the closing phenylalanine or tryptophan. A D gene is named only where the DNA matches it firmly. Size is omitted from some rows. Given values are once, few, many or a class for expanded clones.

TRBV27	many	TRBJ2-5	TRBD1	TGTGCCAGCAGTAGACAGGGGGATGAGACCCAGTACTTC	CASSRQGDETQYF
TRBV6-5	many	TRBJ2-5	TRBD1	TGTGCCAGCAGTAGACAGGGTTCCGGGACCCAGTACTTC	CASSRQGSGTQYF
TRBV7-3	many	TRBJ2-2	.	TGTGCCAGCAGCCGCTCGATGAACACCGGGGAGCTGTTTTTT	CASSRSMNTGELFF
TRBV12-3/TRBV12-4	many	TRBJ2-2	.	TGTGCCAGCATGTCCACAGGGAACACCGGGGAGCTGTTTTTT	CASMSTGNTGELFF
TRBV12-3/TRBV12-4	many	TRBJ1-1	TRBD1	TGTGCCATCTCACTCAGGGGGGTAGTCCGCACTGAAGCTTTCTTT	CAISLRGVVRTEAFF
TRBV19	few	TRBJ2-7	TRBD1	TGTGCCAGTAGTTCCGGGACAGGTCGGGAGAGCTCCTACGAGCAGTACTTC	CASSSGTGRESSYEQYF
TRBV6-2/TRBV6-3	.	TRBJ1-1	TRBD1	TGTGCCAGCACCCGACAGGGAGGGGTCACTGAAGCTTTCTTT	CASTRQGGVTEAFF
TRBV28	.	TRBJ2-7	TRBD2	TGTGCCAGCATCCAGGGAGCGGGATGGAACTACGAGCAGTACTTC	CASIQGAGWNYEQYF
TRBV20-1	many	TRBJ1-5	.	TGCAGTGCTAGAGATATTAGGCAACTTGCCTATCAGCCCCAGCATTTT	CSARDIRQLAYQPQHF
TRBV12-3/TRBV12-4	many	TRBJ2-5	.	TGTGCCAGCAGTTTTCTAGCCCAAGAGACCCAGTACTTC	CASSFLAQETQYF
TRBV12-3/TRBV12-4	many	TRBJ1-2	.	TGTGCCAGCAGTTCAGGGAGGGGCTACACCTTC	CASSSGRGYTF
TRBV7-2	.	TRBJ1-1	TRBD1	TGTGCCAGCAGCTTAGCCAGGGGGACAGGGGGCGCCCCGGGGACTGAAGCTTTCTTT	CASSLARGTGGAPGTEAFF
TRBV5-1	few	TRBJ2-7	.	TGCGCCAGCAGCTTTGGTGGGGGGGCCCACGAGCAGTACTTC	CASSFGGGAHEQYF
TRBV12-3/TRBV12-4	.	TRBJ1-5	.	TGTGCCAGCAGCATGACAGGACTTGGGGATCAGCCCCAGCATTTT	CASSMTGLGDQPQHF
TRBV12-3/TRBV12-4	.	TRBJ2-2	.	TGCGCCAGCACCCTAGAGACAGGGAACACCGGGGAGCTGTTTTTT	CASTLETGNTGELFF
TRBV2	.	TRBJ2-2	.	TGTGCCAGCAGTGAAGTGGGACACATTAACACCGGGGAGCTGTTTTTT	CASSEVGHINTGELFF
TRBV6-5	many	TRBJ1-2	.	TGTGCCAGCAGTTACGGGAGAGGTTATGGCTGCACCTTC	CASSYGRGYGCTF
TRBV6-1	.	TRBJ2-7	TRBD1	TGTGCCAGCAGTAAGGACAGGGACGAGCAGTACTTC	CASSKDRDEQYF
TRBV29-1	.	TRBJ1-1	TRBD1	TGCAGCGCCGGGACAGGGCCCACTGAAGCTTTCTTT	CSAGTGPTEAFF
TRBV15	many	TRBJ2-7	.	TGTGCCACCAGCAGTAGGAGAGACGAGCAGTACTTC	CATSSRRDEQYF
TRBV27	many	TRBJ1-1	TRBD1	TGTGCCAGCAGAAGGCAGGGGGCGGGCGGAGGCACTGAAGCTTTCTTT	CASRRQGAGGGTEAFF
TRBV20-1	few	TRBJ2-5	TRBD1	TGCGGTGCTAGGGACAGGCACAAAAGAGGGACCCAGTACTTC	CGARDRHKRGTQYF